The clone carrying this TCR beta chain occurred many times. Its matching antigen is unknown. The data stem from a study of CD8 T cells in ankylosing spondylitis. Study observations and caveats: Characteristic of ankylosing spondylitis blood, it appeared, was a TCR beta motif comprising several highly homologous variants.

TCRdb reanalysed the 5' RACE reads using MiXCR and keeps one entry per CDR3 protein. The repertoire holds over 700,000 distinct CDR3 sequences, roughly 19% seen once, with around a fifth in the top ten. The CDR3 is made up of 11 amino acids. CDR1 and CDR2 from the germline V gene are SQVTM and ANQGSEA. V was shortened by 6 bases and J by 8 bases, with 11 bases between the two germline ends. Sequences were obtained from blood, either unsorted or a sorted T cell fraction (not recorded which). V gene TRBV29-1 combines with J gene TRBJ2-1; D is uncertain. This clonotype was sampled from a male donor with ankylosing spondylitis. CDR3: CSVRSRDEQFF. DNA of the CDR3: TGCAGCGTAAGATCAAGGGATGAGCAGTTCTTC.